A single sample gave rise to the 26 T cell receptor beta chains below, sequenced in a study of blood T cell repertoires in COVID-19. Sequencing used immunoSEQ multiplex PCR; TCRdb keeps in-frame clones, though not all of them. This table holds around 140,000 clones, 84% found once. The sequencing input was peripheral blood. The receptors were gathered from a human donor in a cohort sampled during active COVID-19.

J is TRBJ2-7 and V is TRBV18; the match to TRBD2 covers 11 bases. V shed 3 bases, J shed 7 bases, and the junction held 2 bases outside the gene matches. The CDR3 has 13 residues. Germline V gives CDR1 KGHSH, CDR2 LQKENI. The CDR3 here is CASSPTSGAEQYF. CDR3 sequence (DNA): TGTGCCAGCTCACCGACTAGCGGGGCGGAGCAGTACTTC.

DNA of the CDR3: TGTGCCAGCAGTGCCCAGGGGTTAGGGTCCTACGAGCAGTACTTC. It specifies CASSAQGLGSYEQYF. V usage is TRBV27 and J usage is TRBJ2-7, with a possible D match to TRBD1 (6 bases). Germline V gene lookup returns CDR1 MNHEY and CDR2 SMNVEV (reference sequence). The CDR3 contains 15 residues. Trimming took off 5 bases at V and 1 base at J, with 15 bases between the two ends.

The gene calls are TRBV19 and TRBJ1-3, with D maybe TRBD1 (6 bases). CDR3 length: 13 amino acids. Deletions cut 3 bases from V and 4 bases from J, with 7 bases between. Germline V gene data show CDR1 as LNHDA and CDR2 as SQIVND (reference sequence). The CDR3 sequence: CASSIDRGNTIYF. CDR3 DNA sequence: TGTGCCAGTAGTATCGACAGGGGAAACACCATATATTTT.

V is TRBV7-8 and J is TRBJ2-1; D unresolved. Germline CDR1 is SGHVS and CDR2 is FQNEAQ. V shed 2 bases and J shed 4 bases, with 12 bases lying between them. The CDR3 extends over 15 amino acids. The CDR3 DNA sequence: TGTGCCAGCAGCTTATCTCCGGGTTCTTACAATGAGCAGTTCTTC. Translation gives CASSLSPGSYNEQFF.

The chain employs TRBV6-5 and TRBJ2-7; D perhaps matches TRBD2 (6 bases). The V and J ends lost 6 bases and 0 bases respectively, with 15 bases between them. There are 15 residues in the CDR3. From germline, CDR1 is MNHEY and CDR2 SVGAGI. The CDR3 loop is CASRSPGVSSYEQYF. As DNA, the CDR3 is TGTGCCAGCAGATCTCCGGGAGTGAGCTCCTACGAGCAGTACTTC.

This chain links TRBV11-3 with TRBJ2-6, with D maybe TRBD2 (6 bases). Germline CDR1 reads SGHNT; CDR2 reads YENEEA. The CDR3 length is 17 residues. Between the trimmed V and J ends, which lost 0 bases and 0 bases, there was a span of 9 bases. The chain's CDR3 is CASSLDGLFSGANVLTF. The CDR3 region has the DNA TGTGCCAGCAGCTTAGATGGACTATTCTCTGGGGCCAACGTCCTGACTTTC.

CDR3 DNA sequence: TGCGCCAGCAGCCAAGACTCCGGTTCCTACTCCTACAATGAGCAGTTCTTC. Its translation: CASSQDSGSYSYNEQFF. The V call is TRBV4-3, the J call TRBJ2-1; D is unclear. From germline, CDR1 is LGHNA and CDR2 YSLEER. V gave up 0 bases and J gave up 0 bases, with 12 bases separating them. This CDR3 spans 17 amino acids.

This chain joins TRBV4-3 and TRBJ1-6; D gene uncertain. CDR3 size: 12 residues. The germline CDR1 and CDR2 sequences are LGHNA and YSLEER. Trimming took off 2 bases at V and 7 bases at J, with 3 bases between the two ends. The CDR3 reads CASSQQNSPLHF. Written as DNA, the CDR3 is TGCGCCAGCAGCCAACAAAATTCACCCCTCCACTTT.

The rearrangement uses TRBV18 and TRBJ1-1, with unresolved D. Trimming left V 1 base short and J 1 base short, with 10 bases between. CDR1 and CDR2 (germline): KGHSH, LQKENI. The CDR3 consists of 15 residues. This CDR3 is CASSPLAGRNTEAFF. CDR3 nucleotides: TGTGCCAGCTCACCACTCGCCGGGAGGAACACTGAAGCTTTCTTT.

The chain employs TRBV29-1 and TRBJ1-2, with 9 bases aligning to TRBD1. After removal of 6 bases from V and 8 bases from J, the junction contained 10 bases not matched to a gene. Germline CDR1 reads SQVTM; CDR2 reads ANQGSEA. This CDR3 is built from 13 residues. The CDR3 region has the DNA TGCAGCGTGGGGACAGGGCGTTGGAGGGGCTACACCTTC. This translates into CSVGTGRWRGYTF.

The rearrangement joins TRBV6-4 to TRBJ2-1, with TRBD2 identical over 8 bases. Germline CDR1 reads MRHNA; CDR2 reads SNTAGT. The trim removed 10 bases at V and 0 bases at J, leaving 5 bases unmatched. This CDR3 has 14 amino acids. CDR3 DNA: TGTGCCACCAAGCGGGAGAGCTCCTACAATGAGCAGTTCTTC. This sequence encodes CATKRESSYNEQFF.

This sequence joins TRBV27 and TRBJ2-1, with TRBD2 matching 14 bases. The CDR3 is made up of 15 amino acids. The J segment lost 7 bases and the V segment lost 4 bases, leaving 3 bases of the junction unmatched. Germline V gene data show CDR1 as MNHEY and CDR2 as SMNVEV (reference sequence). As DNA, the CDR3 is TGTGCCAGCAGTTCGGGACTAGCGGGAGCTAATGAGCAGTTCTTC. Residues: CASSSGLAGANEQFF.

This chain links TRBV5-5 with TRBJ2-3; TRBD2 might be the D (5 bases). The CDR3 runs to 14 residues. CDR1 is SGHKS, CDR2 YYEKEE, per germline (reference sequence). V shed 2 bases and J shed 6 bases, with 13 bases lying between them. The CDR3 DNA is TGTGCCAGCAGCTTCCGGACTGCCGAGGATACGCAGTATTTT. Its protein is CASSFRTAEDTQYF.

This clone showed up just a few times. The V and J genes are TRBV9 and TRBJ1-4, with D unclear. The CDR3 sequence is 14 residues long. Germline V gives CDR1 SGDLS, CDR2 YYNGEE. Trimming shortened V by 0 bases and J by 8 bases, and 11 bases separated the two germline ends. DNA of the CDR3: TGTGCCAGCAGCGTAGAGGCAGGCCGGGAAAAACTGTTTTTT. Amino acids: CASSVEAGREKLFF.

The V and J genes are TRBV24-1 and TRBJ1-2; D gene uncertain. CDR3 size: 16 residues. The V gene lost 4 bases and the J gene lost 4 bases, with 18 bases spanning the gap. Looked up from germline, CDR1 is KGHDR and CDR2 is SFDVKD. The CDR3 sequence is CATSDPTAAGFYGYTF. The CDR3, as DNA: TGTGCCACCAGTGACCCGACTGCCGCTGGGTTCTATGGCTACACCTTC.

The genes are TRBV21-1 and TRBJ2-7; no DNA check was done on the table's D call, TRBD2. TRBV21-1 is termed a pseudogene. The CDR3 contains 15 residues. CDR3 amino acids: CASSPLRELDYEQYV. CDR3 nucleotides: TGTGCCAGCAGTCCCCTGCGGGAGCTCGACTACGAGCAGTACGTC.

The V gene is TRBV19, the J gene TRBJ1-5; D is unresolved. There are 15 residues in the CDR3. V lost 4 bases, J lost 2 bases, and 12 bases lay in between. Germline-derived CDR1 and CDR2 are LNHDA and SQIVND (reference sequence). CDR3 nucleotides: TGTGCCAGTAGTAAGGCCGGGGAGGGCAATCAGCCCCAGCATTTT. Translating gives CASSKAGEGNQPQHF.

The rearrangement uses TRBV18 and TRBJ2-5; 8 positions match TRBD2. V shed 5 bases, J shed 1 base, and the junction held 6 bases outside the gene matches. CDR1 and CDR2 from the germline V gene are KGHSH and LQKENI. CDR3 length: 15 residues. CDR3 loop: CASSYSGVLQETQYF. The DNA of the CDR3 is TGTGCCAGCTCATATAGCGGGGTCCTCCAAGAGACCCAGTACTTC.

The chain carries TRBV5-5 and TRBJ1-4; 9 nucleotides match TRBD1. The CDR3 has 16 residues. Trimming at V came to 5 bases and at J to 2 bases, leaving 7 bases not matched to a gene. The germline CDR1 and CDR2 sequences are SGHKS and YYEKEE (reference sequence). The CDR3 sequence: CASSPGQGFTNEKLFF. The CDR3 DNA sequence: TGTGCCAGCAGTCCGGGACAGGGCTTTACTAATGAAAAACTGTTTTTT.

The rearrangement links TRBV13 to TRBJ2-3, with 10 bases matching TRBD2. Germline CDR1 and CDR2: PRHDT and FYEKMQ (reference sequence). The CDR3 has 15 amino acids. Unmatched junction bases numbered 1, after V lost 3 bases and J lost 1 base. CDR3 in amino acids: CASSFGTSGTDTQYF. CDR3 DNA: TGTGCCAGCAGCTTTGGGACTAGCGGCACAGATACGCAGTATTTT.

The chain is built from TRBV10-3 and TRBJ1-5; 7 nucleotides align to TRBD1. This CDR3 contains 15 residues. Trimming cost V 10 bases and J 0 bases; bases outside gene matches: 9. In germline, CDR1 is ENHRY, CDR2 SYGVKD. CDR3 sequence: CATRETGISNQPQHF. The CDR3 DNA follows: TGTGCCACGAGGGAGACAGGGATTAGCAATCAGCCCCAGCATTTT.

In its sample, this clone was seen a few times. This sequence joins TRBV12-3 or TRBV12-4 and TRBJ2-2; no definite D call. This CDR3 is 12 amino acids long. The V and J ends lost 6 bases and 7 bases respectively, with 9 bases between them. As DNA, the CDR3 is TGTGCCAGCAGCCCCAGGTACGGGGAGCTGTTTTTT. Residues: CASSPRYGELFF.

The chain carries TRBV19 and TRBJ1-1, with 7 bases fitting TRBD1. Germline assignment: CDR1 LNHDA and CDR2 SQIVND (reference sequence). V was pared by 11 bases and J by 11 bases, with 14 bases of the junction left unmatched. The CDR3 spans 12 residues. Here the CDR3 DNA reads TGTGCCGTAGACTCTTCAGGGGGTCGGGCTTTCTTT. Residues: CAVDSSGGRAFF.

This clone has a single count. The J gene is TRBJ2-1, the V gene TRBV20-1; 8 positions agree with TRBD1. Trimming took 3 bases from V and 8 from J; bases not matched to a gene: 12. Germline values: CDR1 DFQATT, CDR2 SNEGSKA (reference sequence). The CDR3 sequence is 15 residues long. CDR3 loop: CSASYSRTGIDEQFF. Written as DNA, the CDR3 is TGCAGTGCTAGTTATTCCAGGACAGGGATAGATGAGCAGTTCTTC.

This sequence joins TRBV5-1 and TRBJ1-3, with 7 bases identical to TRBD1. The CDR3 has 15 amino acids. CDR1 is SGHRS and CDR2 is YFSETQ in the germline V gene. J was trimmed by 4 bases and V by 0 bases; bases with no gene match: 4. The chain's CDR3 is CASSLGGQSGNTIYF. The CDR3 coding sequence is TGCGCCAGCAGCTTGGGGGGACAGTCGGGAAACACCATATATTTT.

The V gene is TRBV7-2, the J gene TRBJ2-1; 7 nucleotides agree with TRBD2. CDR3 length: 16 amino acids. The V segment lost 7 bases and the J segment 6 bases; nucleotides outside the gene matches: 15. Germline values: CDR1 SGHTA, CDR2 FQGNSA. In nucleotides, the CDR3 is TGTGCCAGCACCTATATTGCGGCTAGCGGTCTCAATGAGCAGTTCTTC. It yields the protein CASTYIAASGLNEQFF.